This T cell receptor (beta chain) was captured in a study of blood T cell repertoires in COVID-19. Study background: In each case, the material was cDNA or gDNA derived from T cells, B-cell-depleted T cells, or PBMCs.

Original processing methods: The authors estimated nucleated cell counts from reference gene primer amplification. The assay was immunoSEQ multiplex PCR, and TCRdb's table has in-frame clones only and misses some. V and J calls and clone size are those listed in that table; D and trimming were worked out from the DNA. The repertoire has about 250,000 clones, roughly four fifths of them found once; the top ten carry 4% to 5.5%. CDR1 is MNHEY and CDR2 is SVGAGI in the germline V gene. V lost 5 bases, J lost 7 bases, and 7 bases stayed unmatched. The CDR3 extends over 14 amino acids. The source of this sequence is a man aged 45-65 years with active or convalescent COVID-19. J is TRBJ1-2 and V is TRBV6-5, with 10 bases aligning to TRBD1. The material sequenced was peripheral blood. CDR3 loop: CASSTDRGVFGYTF. CDR3 DNA: TGTGCCAGCAGTACGGACAGGGGGGTTTTTGGCTACACCTTC.